The 15 T cell receptor beta chains reported below all come from one sample, sequenced in a study of T cell responses to AZD1222 COVID-19 vaccine. Profiled with immunoSEQ multiplex PCR; TCRdb holds only in-frame clones, not every one. The table includes under 150,000 clones, more than 75% detected once. The source material was peripheral blood, sampled on day 0 of AZD1222 vaccination. All receptors derive from an adult in good health.

The chain joins TRBV12-5 to TRBJ1-2; unclear D gene. Germline V gene data show CDR1 as LGHNT and CDR2 as FRNRAP. The length of the CDR3 is 13 residues. Trimming shortened V by 3 bases and J by 3 bases, and 8 bases separated the two germline ends. This CDR3 is CASGLGQDYGYTF. CDR3 nucleotide sequence: TGTGCTAGTGGTTTAGGGCAGGACTATGGCTACACCTTC.

This rearrangement joins TRBV12-3 or TRBV12-4 to TRBJ2-7, with 7 bases identical to TRBD2. After removal of 7 bases from V and 5 bases from J, the junction contained 8 bases not matched to a gene. CDR3 length: 13 residues. CDR3 bases: TGTGCCAGCAATTTTCGGGGGAGGGACGAGCAGTACTTC. Translation gives CASNFRGRDEQYF.

The genes are TRBV6-5 and TRBJ2-7, with 10 positions matching TRBD1. V was clipped by 0 bases and J by 3 bases; unmatched bases: 5. Germline V gene sequence: CDR1 MNHEY, CDR2 SVGAGI. The length of the CDR3 is 16 residues. CDR3 sequence (DNA): TGTGCCAGCAGTTACTCGACAGGACAGGGGGGCTACGAGCAGTACTTC. The encoded protein is CASSYSTGQGGYEQYF.

V is TRBV6-5 and J is TRBJ1-1; D is ambiguous. Trimming pared 0 bases from V and 1 base from J, leaving 12 bases between. Germline CDR1 MNHEY, CDR2 SVGAGI. This CDR3 has 16 residues. The DNA for the CDR3 is TGTGCCAGCAGTTACTCGATGTTAAGAGGGAACACTGAAGCTTTCTTT. Its translation: CASSYSMLRGNTEAFF.

The rearrangement links TRBV19 to TRBJ2-3; either TRBD1 or TRBD2 may supply D (6 bases each). The CDR3 totals 15 residues. CDR1 and CDR2 from the germline V gene are LNHDA and SQIVND (reference sequence). The V gene lost 3 bases and the J gene lost 6 bases, with 16 bases spanning the gap. CDR3 coding DNA: TGTGCCAGTAGTATGTTACAGGGAGGTCCGGATACGCAGTATTTT. It specifies CASSMLQGGPDTQYF.

The CDR3 is CASSYKGPGGNTIYF. Written as DNA, the CDR3 is TGTGCCAGCAGTTACAAAGGGCCGGGTGGAAACACCATATATTTT. The V call is TRBV6-5, the J call TRBJ1-3; D not certain. V was trimmed by 2 bases and J by 3 bases, leaving 11 bases between them. The CDR3 totals 15 residues. CDR1 and CDR2 from the germline V gene are MNHEY and SVGAGI.

The chain uses TRBV7-8 and TRBJ1-1, with D hard to call. Germline V CDR1 and CDR2: SGHVS, FQNEAQ. The length of the CDR3 is 12 residues. V was cut by 1 base and J by 7 bases, with 7 bases left in between. The CDR3 nucleotides are TGTGCCAGCAGCTTAGGGGAGAATGAAGCTTTCTTT. Its protein is CASSLGENEAFF.

This sequence joins TRBV7-8 and TRBJ2-5; no firm D call. V was pared by 2 bases and J by 5 bases, with 9 bases between. The CDR3 runs 13 residues. Per the germline V gene, CDR1 is SGHVS and CDR2 is FQNEAQ. The CDR3 spells CASSLFTVETQYF. The DNA for the CDR3 is TGTGCCAGCAGCTTATTCACGGTGGAGACCCAGTACTTC.

V usage is TRBV29-1 and J usage is TRBJ2-3; TRBD1 matches 7 bases. This CDR3 contains 11 residues. J was trimmed by 4 bases and V by 6 bases; bases with no gene match: 1. Per germline, CDR1 SQVTM and CDR2 ANQGSEA. CDR3 region: CSVTGADTQYF. The DNA of the CDR3 is TGCAGCGTCACAGGGGCAGATACGCAGTATTTT.

The chain links TRBV14 to TRBJ2-1; D tentatively reads TRBD1 or TRBD2 (5 bases each). The ends were cut back, 1 base at V and 2 bases at J, with 18 bases in the middle. CDR1 and CDR2 (germline): SGHDN, FVKESK. The CDR3 runs to 18 residues. The DNA of the CDR3 is TGTGCCAGCAGCCAAGTTGGGACGACTGGGCGTACCTACAATGAGCAGTTCTTC. Translating gives CASSQVGTTGRTYNEQFF.

This clone has a single count. The chain links TRBV5-4 to TRBJ1-2, with TRBD1 matching 7 bases. V shed 3 bases, J shed 8 bases, and the junction held 13 bases outside the gene matches. Germline loops: CDR1 SGHNT, CDR2 YYREEE (reference sequence). This CDR3 comprises 15 residues. CDR3 nucleotides: TGTGCCAGCAGCTCCGAACGACAGGGTTCCGGAGGCTACACCTTC. Translating gives CASSSERQGSGGYTF.

The V and J genes are TRBV6-1 and TRBJ2-2; 8 nucleotides align to TRBD1. The germline CDR1 and CDR2 sequences are MNHNS and SASEGT. The CDR3 sequence is 15 residues long. V trimming: 4 bases; J trimming: 5 bases; junction bases outside the gene matches: 6. The CDR3 sequence is CASSVATGDTGELFF. Here the CDR3 DNA reads TGTGCCAGCAGTGTAGCGACAGGGGATACCGGGGAGCTGTTTTTT.

This chain uses TRBV5-1 with TRBJ1-6, with D hard to call. V lost 3 bases, J lost 0 bases, and 10 bases lay in between. The length of the CDR3 is 16 residues. Germline loops: CDR1 SGHRS, CDR2 YFSETQ. The CDR3: CASSSGGSSYNSPLHF. CDR3 sequence (DNA): TGCGCCAGCAGCTCAGGCGGGAGCTCCTATAATTCACCCCTCCACTTT.

The rearrangement links TRBV6-2 or TRBV6-3 to TRBJ1-3; D uncertain. The CDR3 runs 16 residues. The V gene's germline CDR1 is MNHEY and CDR2 SVGEGT. Trimming pared 2 bases from V and 0 bases from J, leaving 11 bases between. In DNA, the CDR3 is TGTGCCAGCAGTTACCAGGACGGATTCTCTGGAAACACCATATATTTT. It specifies CASSYQDGFSGNTIYF.

The rearrangement links TRBV6-5 to TRBJ2-7; 10 nucleotides align to TRBD2. This CDR3 has 16 amino acids. Germline V gene data show CDR1 as MNHEY and CDR2 as SVGAGI. Trimming removed 0 bases from V and 2 bases from J; junction bases left unmatched: 4. The CDR3 loop reads CASSYSASGGPYEQYF. The CDR3 DNA sequence: TGTGCCAGCAGTTACTCGGCTAGCGGGGGACCCTACGAGCAGTACTTC.